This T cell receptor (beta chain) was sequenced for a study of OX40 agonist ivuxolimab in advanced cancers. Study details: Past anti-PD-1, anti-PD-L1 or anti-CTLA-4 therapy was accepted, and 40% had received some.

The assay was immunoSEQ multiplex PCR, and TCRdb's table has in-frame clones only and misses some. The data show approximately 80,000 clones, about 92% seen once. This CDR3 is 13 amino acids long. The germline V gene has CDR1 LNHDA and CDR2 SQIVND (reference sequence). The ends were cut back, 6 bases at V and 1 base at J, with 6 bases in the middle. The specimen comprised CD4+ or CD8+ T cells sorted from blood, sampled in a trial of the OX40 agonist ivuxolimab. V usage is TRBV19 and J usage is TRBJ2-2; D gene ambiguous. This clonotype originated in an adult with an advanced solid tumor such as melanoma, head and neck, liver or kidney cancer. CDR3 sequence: CASRYGNTGELFF. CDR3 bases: TGTGCCAGTAGGTACGGGAACACCGGGGAGCTGTTTTTT. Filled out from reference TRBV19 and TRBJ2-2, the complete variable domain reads DGGITQSPKYLFRKEGQNVTLSCEQNLNHDAMYWYRQDPGQGLRLIYYSQIVNDFQKGDIAEGYSVSREKKESFPLTVTSAQKNPTAFYLCASRYGNTGELFFGEGSRLTVL.